This T cell receptor beta chain came from a study of shared clonotypes between healthy human individuals. Study-wide results and caveats: Rarefaction showed sorted-subset sequencing was incomplete despite large depth. Donors were few, which limited the genetic and exposure-history diversity represented.

Details on this clone: What it binds is unknown.

TCRdb's copy holds only in-frame clones and misses some; the assay was immunoSEQ multiplex PCR. The data contain around 2,100,000 clones, about 94% of them seen just once; the ten biggest clones take up 1.2%. This CDR3 region has 15 residues. Between the trimmed V and J ends, which lost 0 bases and 0 bases, there was a span of 7 bases. CDR1 is SGHRS, CDR2 YFSETQ, per germline. Positive CCR7 selection of CD45RO-negative cells yielded the naive CD8 cells, and terminally differentiated effector memory CD45RA+ cells were excluded. This TCR was sampled from a man between 18 and 29 years old in good health. The rearrangement joins TRBV5-1 to TRBJ1-3; tentative D call: TRBD1 (5 bases). Source material: naive CD8+ T cells sorted from blood. The CDR3 spells CASSLDRNSGNTIYF. The DNA for the CDR3 is TGCGCCAGCAGCTTGGACAGGAACTCTGGAAACACCATATATTTT.